This T cell receptor beta chain was profiled in a study of vaccination effects on CD4 cells after COVID-19. Study-level findings and limits: Early post-infection timepoints were missing from the study, which also had few convalescent patients.

About this clone itself: Its antigen remains unknown.

This CDR3 spans 16 amino acids. After removal of 0 bases from V and 4 bases from J, the junction contained 6 bases not matched to a gene. Looked up from germline, CDR1 is SGDLS and CDR2 is YYNGEE. The data were produced by immunoSEQ multiplex PCR, yet TCRdb's version contains in-frame clones alone and is incomplete. Counted here are some 79,000 clones, approximately 81% occurring once; the ten biggest clones make up roughly 1.9%. Before sequencing took place, the ViraFEST assay used viral peptide pools to expand antigen-specific CD4+ T cells. Following 10 days of culture, CD4+ T cells were isolated. The starting material was CD4+ T cells from PBMCs cultured with HCoV-229E spike peptides, obtained before COVID-19 vaccination. This TCR was recovered from a human donor who received a COVID-19 vaccine. This sequence joins TRBV9 and TRBJ2-1; 8 positions agree with TRBD2. The CDR3 is CASSVAGAGGYNEQFF. CDR3 coding DNA: TGTGCCAGCAGCGTAGCTGGGGCGGGGGGTTACAATGAGCAGTTCTTC.